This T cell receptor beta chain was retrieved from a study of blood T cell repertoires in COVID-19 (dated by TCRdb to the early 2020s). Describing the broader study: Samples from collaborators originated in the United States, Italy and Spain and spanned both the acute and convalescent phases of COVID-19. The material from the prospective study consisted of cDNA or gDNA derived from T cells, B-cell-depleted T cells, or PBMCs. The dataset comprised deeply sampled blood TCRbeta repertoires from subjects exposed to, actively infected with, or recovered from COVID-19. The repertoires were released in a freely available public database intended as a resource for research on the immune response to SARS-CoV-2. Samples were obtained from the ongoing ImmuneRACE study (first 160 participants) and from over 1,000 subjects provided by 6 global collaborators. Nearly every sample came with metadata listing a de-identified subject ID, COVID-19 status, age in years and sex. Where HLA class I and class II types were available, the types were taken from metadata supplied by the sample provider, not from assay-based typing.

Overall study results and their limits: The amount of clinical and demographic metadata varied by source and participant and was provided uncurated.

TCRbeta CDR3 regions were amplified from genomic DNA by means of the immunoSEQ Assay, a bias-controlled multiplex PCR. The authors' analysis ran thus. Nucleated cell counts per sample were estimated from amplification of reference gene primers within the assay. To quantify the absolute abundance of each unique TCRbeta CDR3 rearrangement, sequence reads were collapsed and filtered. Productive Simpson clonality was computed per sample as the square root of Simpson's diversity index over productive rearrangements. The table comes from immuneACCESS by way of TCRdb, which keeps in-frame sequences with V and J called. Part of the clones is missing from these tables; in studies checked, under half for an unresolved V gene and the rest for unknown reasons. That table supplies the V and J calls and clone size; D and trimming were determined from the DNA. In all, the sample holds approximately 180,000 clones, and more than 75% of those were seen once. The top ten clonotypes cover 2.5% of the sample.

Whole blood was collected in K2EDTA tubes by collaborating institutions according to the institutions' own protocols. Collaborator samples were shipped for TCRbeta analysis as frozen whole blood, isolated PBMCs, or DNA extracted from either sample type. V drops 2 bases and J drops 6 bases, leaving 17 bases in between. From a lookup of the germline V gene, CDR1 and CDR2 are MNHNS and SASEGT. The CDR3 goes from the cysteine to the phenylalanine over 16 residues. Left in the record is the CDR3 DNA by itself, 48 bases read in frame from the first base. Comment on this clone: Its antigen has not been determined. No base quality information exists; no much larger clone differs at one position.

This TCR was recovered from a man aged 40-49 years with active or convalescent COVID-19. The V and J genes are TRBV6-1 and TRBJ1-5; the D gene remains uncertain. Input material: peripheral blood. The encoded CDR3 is CASSELPGSLGQPQHF. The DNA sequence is TGTGCCAGCAGTGAATTGCCCGGGAGCCTGGGTCAGCCCCAGCATTTT.